This TCR beta chain was identified in a study of tumor-infiltrating lymphocytes in primary liver carcinoma (dated by TCRdb to 2017 to 2019). Study-level background: Between late 2015 and early 2016, roughly 5 patients in China with histopathologically diagnosed primary liver carcinoma had their tumors surgically resected. Hepatocellular carcinoma (four) or combined HCC and intrahepatic cholangiocarcinoma (one) was present in the five patients, who were three men and two women aged 30 to 69 years. The five patients had tumors staged T1-T3 N0M0, with maximum diameters ranging from about 4 to 11 cm. Samples yielded roughly 3.65 to 7.5 million productive TCRbeta reads; read depth did not differ significantly between tissue types. Across five regions of each liver tumor, along with adjacent normal tissue and blood, the study brought together TCRbeta repertoire sequencing, expression microarrays and whole-exome sequencing. A total of some 35 specimens from 5 patients underwent TCRbeta repertoire sequencing, comprising about 25 tumor regions, 5 adjacent noncancerous liver tissues and 5 peripheral blood samples. Technical replicate repertoires showed high reproducibility, with mean shared-clone rates roughly 0.87 and correlation coefficients above 0.95.

V lost 0 bases and J lost 2 bases; the stretch between them is 4 bases long. Sequences SGHAT (CDR1) and FQNNGV (CDR2) are obtained from the germline V gene. The CDR3 sequence holds 13 residues, the cysteine and phenylalanine included. The DNA shown is the 39-base CDR3, in frame from base 1. General study outcomes and caveats: With just a few patients in the study, the authors point out that the findings should be validated in a larger study. Compared with blood, tumors had a significantly larger share of the repertoire taken up by the top 250 clones (p = 0.039). Comparison of CD4+ and CD8+ T cell repertoires was precluded by the use of bulk unsorted samples. Only the TCR beta chain was sequenced, which likely underestimates true repertoire diversity because unpaired alpha chains were not captured. Consistent with antigen-driven expansion, pairs of tumor regions showed higher repertoire overlap (mean roughly 36%) than either tumor-adjacent pairs (about 17%) or tumor-blood pairs (about 15%).

This clonotype was found many times. Its recognized antigen is unknown. Base qualities are missing; no much larger clone stands one base away. TRIzol reagent was used to extract blood RNA from unsorted whole blood, while the DNeasy Blood & Tissue kit provided the germline DNA. At the time of sampling, the patients had chronic HBV infection and had not received any treatment. Before surgery, about 4 milliliters of peripheral blood were collected into K2EDTA tubes. A constant-region primer and ProtoScript II reverse transcriptase were used to reverse-transcribe TCRbeta-specific cDNA from roughly 500 ng total RNA. Construction of the TCRbeta libraries relied on three nested rounds of multiplex PCR, following a slightly modified ARM-PCR procedure. Each of the first two PCR rounds ran for approximately 10 cycles and used multiplex TRBV1-TRBV30 forward primers together with a Cbeta reverse primer. Sample barcodes and Illumina adapters were added in a final 25-cycle PCR using Deep VentR polymerase. Amplicons of 200-500 bp were gel-purified with a QIAquick gel extraction kit before sequencing. The TCRbeta amplicons were sequenced with 250-bp paired-end reads on an Illumina HiSeq 2500. The authors' pipeline ran thus. To recover full CDR3 sequences, reads were quality-trimmed using Trimmomatic v0.33 and paired reads were then merged using FLASH v1.2.11. V, D and J germline segments were assigned to the rearranged TCRbeta sequences using MiGEC v1.2.1b. Clonotype statistics and Shannon-Wiener diversity indices were computed with VDJtools v1.0.0. Except for diversity analysis, only the 250 most abundant clonotypes of each sample were used in subsequent analyses to reduce sampling bias. Clones were called with MiXCR by TCRdb after fastp trimmed the public reads at Q25, and only in-frame beta chains were retained. Under each unique CDR3 protein, matching rows form one entry showing the most common genes and DNA. The V and J calls shown here were made by TCRdb, not taken from the authors' results. The sample table holds more than 150,000 distinct CDR3 sequences, of which about 55% were seen once. The ten largest clones take up about 72% of the sample.

Here the chain combines TRBV11-2 and TRBJ1-1; the D gene is unclear. The source of this sequence is a man aged 40-55 years with primary liver carcinoma and hepatitis B virus infection. The material sequenced was peripheral blood. The CDR3 region reads CASSLDANTEAFF. The base sequence is TGTGCCAGCAGCTTAGACGCTAACACTGAAGCTTTCTTT.